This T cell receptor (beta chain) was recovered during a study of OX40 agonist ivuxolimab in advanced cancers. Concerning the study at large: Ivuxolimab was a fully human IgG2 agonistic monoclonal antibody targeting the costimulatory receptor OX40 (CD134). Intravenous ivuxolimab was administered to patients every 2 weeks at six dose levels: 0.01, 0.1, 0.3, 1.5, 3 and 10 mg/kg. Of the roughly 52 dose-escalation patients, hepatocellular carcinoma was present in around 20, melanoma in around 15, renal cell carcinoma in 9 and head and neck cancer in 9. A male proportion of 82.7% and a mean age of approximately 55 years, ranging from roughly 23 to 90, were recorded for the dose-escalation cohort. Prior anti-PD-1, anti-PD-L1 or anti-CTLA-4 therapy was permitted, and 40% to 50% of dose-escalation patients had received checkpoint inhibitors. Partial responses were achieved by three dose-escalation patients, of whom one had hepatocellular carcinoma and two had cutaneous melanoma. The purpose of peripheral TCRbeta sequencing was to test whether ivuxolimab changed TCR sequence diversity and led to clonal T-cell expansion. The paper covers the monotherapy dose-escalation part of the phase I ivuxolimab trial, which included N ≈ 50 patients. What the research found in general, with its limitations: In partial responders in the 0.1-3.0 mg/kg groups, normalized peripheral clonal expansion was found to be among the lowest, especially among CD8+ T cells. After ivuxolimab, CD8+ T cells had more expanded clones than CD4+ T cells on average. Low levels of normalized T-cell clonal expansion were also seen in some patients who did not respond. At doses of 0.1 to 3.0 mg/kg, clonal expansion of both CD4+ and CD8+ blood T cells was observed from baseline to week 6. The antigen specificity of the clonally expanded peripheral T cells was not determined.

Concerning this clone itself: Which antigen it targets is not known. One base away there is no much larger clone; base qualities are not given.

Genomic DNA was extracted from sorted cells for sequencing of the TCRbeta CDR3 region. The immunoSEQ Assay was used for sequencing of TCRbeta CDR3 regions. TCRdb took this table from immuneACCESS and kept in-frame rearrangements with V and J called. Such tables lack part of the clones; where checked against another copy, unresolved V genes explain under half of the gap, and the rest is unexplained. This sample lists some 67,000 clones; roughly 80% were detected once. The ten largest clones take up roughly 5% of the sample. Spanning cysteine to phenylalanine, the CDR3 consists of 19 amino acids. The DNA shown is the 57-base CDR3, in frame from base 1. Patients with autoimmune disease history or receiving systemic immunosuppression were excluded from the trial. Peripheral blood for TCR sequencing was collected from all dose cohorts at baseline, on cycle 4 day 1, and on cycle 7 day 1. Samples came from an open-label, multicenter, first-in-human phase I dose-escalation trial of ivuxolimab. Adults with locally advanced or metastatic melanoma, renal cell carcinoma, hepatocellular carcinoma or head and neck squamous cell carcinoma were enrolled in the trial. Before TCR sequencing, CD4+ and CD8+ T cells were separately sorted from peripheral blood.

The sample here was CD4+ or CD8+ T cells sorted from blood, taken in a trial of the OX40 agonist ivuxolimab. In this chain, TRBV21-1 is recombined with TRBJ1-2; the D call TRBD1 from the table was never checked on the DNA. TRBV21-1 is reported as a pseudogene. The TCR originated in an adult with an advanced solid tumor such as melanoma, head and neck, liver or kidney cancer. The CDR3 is CASSKALTTPCNGNYGYTF. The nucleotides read TGTGCCAGCAGCAAAGCGCTGACGACACCTTGTAATGGAAACTATGGCTACACCTTC.